This TCR beta chain was observed in a study of cytomegalovirus exposure and HLA in healthy donors. In germline, CDR1 is MDHEN, CDR2 SYDVKM. Trimming removed 6 bases from V and 9 bases from J, with 12 bases in between. CDR3 length: 12 residues. General study results and limits: Reports indicated that the classifier achieved high specificity and sensitivity in diagnosing cytomegalovirus status.

Primers: 60 Vbeta forward and 13 Jbeta reverse. Clones were sequenced by immunoSEQ multiplex PCR, and TCRdb holds only the in-frame ones, with some missing. There are 65,000 to 80,000 clones in the sample, with 7.5% held by the top ten. On this clone: The antigen remains undetermined.

This receptor was taken from a female donor in good health and CMV-seropositive. Sequencing was performed on PBMCs. The chain employs TRBV28 and TRBJ2-1; D uncertain. CDR3 amino acids: CASSRGLGEQFF. The CDR3 DNA reads as TGTGCCAGCAGCCGAGGATTAGGTGAGCAGTTCTTC.